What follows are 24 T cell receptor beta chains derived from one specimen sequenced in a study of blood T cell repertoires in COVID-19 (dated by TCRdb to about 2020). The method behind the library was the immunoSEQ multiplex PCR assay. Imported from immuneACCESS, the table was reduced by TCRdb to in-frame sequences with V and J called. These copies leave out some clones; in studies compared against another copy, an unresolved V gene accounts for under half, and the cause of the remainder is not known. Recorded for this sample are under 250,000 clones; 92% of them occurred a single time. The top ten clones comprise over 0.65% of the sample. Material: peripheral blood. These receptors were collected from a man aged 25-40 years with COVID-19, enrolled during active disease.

The DNA for the CDR3 is TGTGCCAGCAGCCAAGAGGGAGTCATCAACTATGGCTACACCTTC. It codes for CASSQEGVINYGYTF. The chain uses TRBV3-1 (or the pseudogene TRBV3-2) and TRBJ1-2, with D unresolved. CDR3 length equals 15 residues. Deletions cut 0 bases from V and 2 bases from J, with 10 bases between. Looked up from germline, CDR1 is LGHDT and CDR2 is YNNKEL (reference sequence).

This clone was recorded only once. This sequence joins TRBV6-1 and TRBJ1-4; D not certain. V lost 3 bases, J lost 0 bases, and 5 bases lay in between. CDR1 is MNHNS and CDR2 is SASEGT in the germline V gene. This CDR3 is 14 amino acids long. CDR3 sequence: CASSDGATNEKLFF. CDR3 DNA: TGTGCCAGCAGTGACGGGGCAACTAATGAAAAACTGTTTTTT.

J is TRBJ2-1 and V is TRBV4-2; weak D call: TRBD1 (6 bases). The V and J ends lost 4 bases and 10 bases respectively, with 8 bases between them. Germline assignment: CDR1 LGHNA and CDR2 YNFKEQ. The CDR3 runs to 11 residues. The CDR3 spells CASSPGTEQFF. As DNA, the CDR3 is TGTGCCAGCAGCCCCGGGACAGAGCAGTTCTTC.

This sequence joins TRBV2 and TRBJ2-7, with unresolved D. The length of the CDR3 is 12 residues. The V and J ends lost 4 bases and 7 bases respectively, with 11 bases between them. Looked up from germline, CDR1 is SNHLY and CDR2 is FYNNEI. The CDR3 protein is CASSARPREQYF. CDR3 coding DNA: TGTGCCAGCAGTGCCCGACCTAGGGAGCAGTACTTC.

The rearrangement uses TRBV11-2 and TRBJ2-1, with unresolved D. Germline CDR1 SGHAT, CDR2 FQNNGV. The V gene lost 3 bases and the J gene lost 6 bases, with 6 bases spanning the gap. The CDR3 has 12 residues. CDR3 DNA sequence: TGTGCCAGCAGCTTTGGGCTCAATGAGCAGTTCTTC. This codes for CASSFGLNEQFF.

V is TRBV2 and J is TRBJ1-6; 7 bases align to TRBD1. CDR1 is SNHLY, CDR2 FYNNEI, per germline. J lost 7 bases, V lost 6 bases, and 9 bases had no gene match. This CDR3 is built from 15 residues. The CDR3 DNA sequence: TGTGCCAGCAGCCCAGACAGGGCCAAAAATTCACCCCTCCACTTT. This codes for CASSPDRAKNSPLHF.

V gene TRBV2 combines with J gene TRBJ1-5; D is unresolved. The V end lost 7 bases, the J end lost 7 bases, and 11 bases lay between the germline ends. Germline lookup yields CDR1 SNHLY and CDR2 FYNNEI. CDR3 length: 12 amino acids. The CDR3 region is CASNLLEQPQHF. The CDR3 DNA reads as TGTGCCAGCAACCTCCTAGAACAGCCCCAGCATTTT.

The CDR3 nucleotides read TGTGCCAGCAGCTTGGTTGGAGGGGAGGCTTCACCCCTCCACTTT. This gives the protein CASSLVGGEASPLHF. V gene TRBV5-6 combines with J gene TRBJ1-6; a weak D match, TRBD1 (5 bases). V gave up 0 bases and J gave up 9 bases, with 13 bases separating them. Germline V gives CDR1 SGHDT, CDR2 YYEEEE. The CDR3 spans 15 residues.

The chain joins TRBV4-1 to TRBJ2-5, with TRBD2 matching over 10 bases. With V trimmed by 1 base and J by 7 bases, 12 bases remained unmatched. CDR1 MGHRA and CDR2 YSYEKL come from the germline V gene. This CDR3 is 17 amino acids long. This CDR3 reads CASSQVESAGGPGTQYF. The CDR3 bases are TGCGCCAGCAGCCAAGTGGAATCAGCGGGGGGGCCGGGGACCCAGTACTTC.

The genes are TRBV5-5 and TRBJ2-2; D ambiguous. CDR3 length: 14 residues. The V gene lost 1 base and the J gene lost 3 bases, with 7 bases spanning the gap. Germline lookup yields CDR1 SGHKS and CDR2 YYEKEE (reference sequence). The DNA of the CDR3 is TGTGCCAGCAGCTTGATCCGGGACACCGGGGAGCTGTTTTTT. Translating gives CASSLIRDTGELFF.

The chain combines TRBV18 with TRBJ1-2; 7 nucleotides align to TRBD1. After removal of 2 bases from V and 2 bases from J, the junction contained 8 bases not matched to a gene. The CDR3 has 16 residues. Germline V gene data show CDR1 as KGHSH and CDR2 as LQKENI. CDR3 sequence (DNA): TGTGCCAGCTCACCAAGGACAGGCGTGGACAACTATGGCTACACCTTC. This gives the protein CASSPRTGVDNYGYTF.

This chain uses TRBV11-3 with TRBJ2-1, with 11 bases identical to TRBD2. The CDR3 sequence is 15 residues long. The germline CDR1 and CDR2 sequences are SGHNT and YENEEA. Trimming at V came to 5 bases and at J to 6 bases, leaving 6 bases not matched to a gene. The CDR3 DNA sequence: TGTGCCAGCAGCCAGAGTCTAGCGGGGGGCAATGAGCAGTTCTTC. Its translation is CASSQSLAGGNEQFF.

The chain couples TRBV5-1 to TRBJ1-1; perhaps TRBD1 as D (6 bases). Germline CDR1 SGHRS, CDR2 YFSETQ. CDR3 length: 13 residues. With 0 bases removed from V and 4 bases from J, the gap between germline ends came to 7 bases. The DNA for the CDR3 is TGCGCCAGCAGCTTGGGCAGGGGCACTGAAGCTTTCTTT. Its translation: CASSLGRGTEAFF.

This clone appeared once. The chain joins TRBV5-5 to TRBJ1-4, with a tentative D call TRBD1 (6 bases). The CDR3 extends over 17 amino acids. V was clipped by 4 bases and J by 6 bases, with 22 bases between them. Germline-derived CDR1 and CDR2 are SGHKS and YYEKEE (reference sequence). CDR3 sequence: CASSQLYRVTSDEKLFF. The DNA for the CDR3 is TGTGCCAGCAGCCAACTTTACAGGGTTACTTCGGATGAAAAACTGTTTTTT.

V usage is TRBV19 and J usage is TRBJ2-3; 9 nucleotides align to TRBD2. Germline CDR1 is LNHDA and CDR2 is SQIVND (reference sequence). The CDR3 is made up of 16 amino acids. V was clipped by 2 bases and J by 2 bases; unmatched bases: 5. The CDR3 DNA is TGTGCCAGTAGTATAAATAGCGGGAGATACACAGATACGCAGTATTTT. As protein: CASSINSGRYTDTQYF. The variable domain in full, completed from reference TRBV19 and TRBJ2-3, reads DGGITQSPKYLFRKEGQNVTLSCEQNLNHDAMYWYRQDPGQGLRLIYYSQIVNDFQKGDIAEGYSVSREKKESFPLTVTSAQKNPTAFYLCASSINSGRYTDTQYFGPGTRLTVL.

CDR3 loop: CASRHDRGNSNQPQHF. The CDR3 bases are TGTGCCAGCAGACACGACAGGGGAAATAGCAATCAGCCCCAGCATTTT. The chain uses TRBV11-3 and TRBJ1-5, with TRBD1 matching over 8 bases. Germline CDR1 is SGHNT and CDR2 is YENEEA. The CDR3 spans 16 residues. Germline trimming cut 6 bases from V and 0 bases from J; bases unmatched to any gene: 7.

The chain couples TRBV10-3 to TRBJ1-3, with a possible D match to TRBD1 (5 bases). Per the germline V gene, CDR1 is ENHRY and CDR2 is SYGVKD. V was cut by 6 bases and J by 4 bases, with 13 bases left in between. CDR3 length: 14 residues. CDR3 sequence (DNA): TGTGCCATCAGGAAGGCAGGGCTAGGAAACACCATATATTTT. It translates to CAIRKAGLGNTIYF.

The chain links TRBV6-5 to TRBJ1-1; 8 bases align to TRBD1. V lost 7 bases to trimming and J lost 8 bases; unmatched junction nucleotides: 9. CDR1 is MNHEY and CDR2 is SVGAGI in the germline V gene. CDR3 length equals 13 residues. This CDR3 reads CASIPQGAGEAFF. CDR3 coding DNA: TGTGCCAGCATTCCCCAGGGGGCGGGGGAAGCTTTCTTT.

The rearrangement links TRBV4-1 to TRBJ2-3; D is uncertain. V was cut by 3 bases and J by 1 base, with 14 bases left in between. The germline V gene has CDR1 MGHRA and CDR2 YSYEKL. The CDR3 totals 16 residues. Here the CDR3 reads CASSHTPIAGTDTQYF. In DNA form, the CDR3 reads TGCGCCAGCAGCCACACTCCAATAGCTGGCACAGATACGCAGTATTTT.

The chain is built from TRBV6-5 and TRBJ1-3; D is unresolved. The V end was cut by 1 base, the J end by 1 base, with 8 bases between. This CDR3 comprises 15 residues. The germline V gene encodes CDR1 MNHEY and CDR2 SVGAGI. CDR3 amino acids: CASSYYTLSGNTIYF. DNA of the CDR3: TGTGCCAGCAGTTACTATACACTATCTGGAAACACCATATATTTT.

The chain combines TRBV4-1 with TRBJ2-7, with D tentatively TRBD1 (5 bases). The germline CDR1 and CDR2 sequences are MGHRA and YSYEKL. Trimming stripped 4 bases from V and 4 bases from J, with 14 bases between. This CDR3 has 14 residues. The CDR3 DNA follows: TGCGCCAGCAGCCTGAGGCAGGGTAATTACGAGCAGTACTTC. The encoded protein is CASSLRQGNYEQYF.

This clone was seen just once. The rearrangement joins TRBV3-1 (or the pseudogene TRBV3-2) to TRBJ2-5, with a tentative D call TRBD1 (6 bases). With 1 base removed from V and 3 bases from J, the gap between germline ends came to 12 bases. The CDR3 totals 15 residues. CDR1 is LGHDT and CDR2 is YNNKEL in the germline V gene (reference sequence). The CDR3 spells CASSQAGRGEETQYF. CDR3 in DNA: TGTGCCAGCAGCCAAGCGGGCAGGGGAGAAGAGACCCAGTACTTC.

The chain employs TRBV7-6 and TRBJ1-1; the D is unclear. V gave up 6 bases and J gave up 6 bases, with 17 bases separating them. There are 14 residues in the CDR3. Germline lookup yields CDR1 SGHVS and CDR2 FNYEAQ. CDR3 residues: CASRPAEKTSEAFF. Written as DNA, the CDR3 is TGTGCCAGCAGGCCGGCGGAGAAAACCTCTGAAGCTTTCTTT.

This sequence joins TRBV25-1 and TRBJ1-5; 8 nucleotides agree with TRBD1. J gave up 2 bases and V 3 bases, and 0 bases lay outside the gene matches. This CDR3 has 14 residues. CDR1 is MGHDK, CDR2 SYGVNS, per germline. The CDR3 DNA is TGTGCCAGCAGTGAGACAGGGGGCAATCAGCCCCAGCATTTT. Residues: CASSETGGNQPQHF.